Listed below are T cell receptor beta chains from one sample, sequenced in a study of blood T cells in healthy people across ages. One entry per CDR3 protein results from TCRdb running MiXCR on the 5' RACE reads. The table includes roughly 730,000 distinct CDR3 sequences, about 56% detected once. Sequencing was performed on blood. These receptors were collected from a man in his forties in good health. Each CDR3 is given with its conserved first and last residue. D genes are given only for firm matches. The size entry is marked missing in some rows and otherwise reads once, few, many or a size class.

D gene,clone size,J gene,V gene,CDR3 protein,CDR3 DNA
TRBD2,-,TRBJ2-7,TRBV12-3/TRBV12-4,CASSLAGVRHEQYF,TGTGCCAGCAGTCTAGCGGGAGTGAGGCACGAGCAGTACTTC
-,-,TRBJ1-5,TRBV6-6,CASSYSTAGRYQPQHF,TGTGCCAGCAGTTACTCGACCGCTGGGAGGTACCAGCCCCAGCATTTT
TRBD2,-,TRBJ2-4,TRBV6-2/TRBV6-3,CASSRLAGGPGEQYF,TGTGCCAGCAGTCGACTAGCGGGAGGGCCGGGGGAGCAGTACTTC
-,few,TRBJ2-3,TRBV27,CASSLRSSTDTQYF,TGTGCCAGCAGTTTAAGAAGTAGCACAGATACGCAGTATTTT
TRBD1,few,TRBJ2-7,TRBV4-2,CASSQIQGAGDEQYF,TGTGCCAGCAGCCAAATACAGGGGGCAGGGGACGAGCAGTACTTC
-,-,TRBJ2-7,TRBV5-1,CASSLGGGRRSSYEQYF,TGCGCCAGCAGCTTGGGGGGCGGCCGGAGGTCCTCCTACGAGCAGTACTTC
TRBD1,few,TRBJ2-5,TRBV20-1,CSAFDSGTAQETQYF,TGCAGTGCCTTTGACTCCGGGACAGCACAAGAGACCCAGTACTTC
-,many,TRBJ2-7,TRBV29-1,CSVEEPRYEQYF,TGCAGCGTTGAAGAACCGCGCTACGAGCAGTACTTC
TRBD1,-,TRBJ2-3,TRBV4-2,CASSPAGTGAGDTDTQYF,TGTGCCAGCAGCCCGGCCGGGACAGGGGCCGGTGACACAGATACGCAGTATTTT
TRBD2,few,TRBJ2-2,TRBV11-3,CASSLQLAGPPGELFF,TGTGCCAGCAGCTTGCAACTAGCGGGGCCCCCCGGGGAGCTGTTTTTT
-,once,TRBJ2-3,TRBV5-1,CASSSAGGAGDTQYF,TGCGCCAGCAGCTCGGCAGGGGGAGCGGGAGATACGCAGTATTTT
-,-,TRBJ2-3,TRBV10-3,CAITAPLSDTQYF,TGTGCCATCACTGCACCCTTATCTGATACGCAGTATTTT
-,-,TRBJ2-3,TRBV29-1,CGVKLPSSTDTQYF,TGCGGCGTAAAACTCCCGAGTAGCACAGATACGCAGTATTTT
-,-,TRBJ2-5,TRBV5-1,CASSGRTASGNQYF,TGCGCCAGCAGCGGAAGGACAGCCTCGGGTAACCAGTACTTC
-,-,TRBJ2-3,TRBV3-1,CASSQGRVSTDTQYF,TGTGCCAGCAGCCAAGGCAGGGTTAGCACAGATACGCAGTATTTT
-,few,TRBJ1-6,TRBV7-9,CASSLQGRQVPLHF,TGTGCCAGCAGCTTACAGGGGCGACAAGTCCCCCTCCACTTT
TRBD1,once,TRBJ2-3,TRBV6-6,CASRTVQGQGGADTQYF,TGTGCCAGCAGAACCGTTCAAGGACAGGGGGGCGCAGATACGCAGTATTTT
-,few,TRBJ2-5,TRBV10-3,CAISESEGETQYF,TGTGCCATCAGTGAGTCCGAGGGAGAGACCCAGTACTTC
-,few,TRBJ2-5,TRBV7-9,CASSLVSETQYF,TGTGCCAGCAGCTTAGTCTCAGAGACCCAGTACTTC
TRBD2,-,TRBJ2-5,TRBV29-1,CSVEGGREGMGKETQYF,TGCAGCGTTGAGGGTGGTAGGGAGGGGATGGGCAAAGAGACCCAGTACTTC
-,-,TRBJ2-1,TRBV18,CASSMSEQFF,TGTGCCAGCTCAATGTCTGAGCAGTTCTTC
-,-,TRBJ1-4,TRBV13,CASSLRGTPDGEKLFF,TGTGCCAGCAGCTTAAGGGGGACACCCGATGGTGAAAAACTGTTTTTT
TRBD1,-,TRBJ2-5,TRBV7-2,CAGSRSRGPETQYF,TGTGCCGGCAGCCGCTCCAGGGGGCCGGAGACCCAGTACTTC
TRBD2,-,TRBJ2-3,TRBV24-1,CATSDLQGTSGGADTQYF,TGTGCCACCAGTGATTTACAAGGGACTAGCGGGGGAGCAGATACGCAGTATTTT
TRBD2,-,TRBJ2-7,TRBV20-1,CSAERAGGNYEQYF,TGCAGTGCCGAGAGGGCGGGAGGTAACTACGAGCAGTACTTC
-,few,TRBJ2-7,TRBV7-9,CASSLAGQVSSYEQYF,TGTGCCAGCAGCTTAGCGGGGCAGGTGAGCTCCTACGAGCAGTACTTC
-,few,TRBJ1-2,TRBV29-1,CSVDLGRHGYTF,TGCAGCGTTGACTTGGGGCGACATGGCTACACCTTC